What follows describes a single T cell receptor (beta chain). The antigen is not known. The CDR3 has 13 residues. The sample belongs to a study of T-cell reconstitution after alpha-beta-depleted transplantation in children. Study-wide results and caveats: By about two months after transplant, alpha-beta T cells reportedly arose from several hundred graft clones that had expanded. Day-60 TCRbeta diversity that was high in some patients was derived from surviving recipient T cells and thymic progenitors.

Unique molecular identifiers tagged the TCRbeta library. MiXCR was run by TCRdb on the PCR reads, yielding one entry per CDR3 protein. The sample has hundreds of thousands of distinct CDR3 sequences; around 13% are singletons. The source of this sequence is a male patient between 10 and 17 years old who had a stem cell transplant for acute myeloid leukemia, so the T cells may come from the graft donor. Sequenced material: PBMCs, mostly from graft donor cells, taken 360 days after TCRalphabeta/CD19-depleted stem cell transplant. V is TRBV21-1 and J is TRBJ2-1; the listed D gene, TRBD2, was not tested against the DNA. TRBV21-1 is shown as a pseudogene. DNA of the CDR3: TGTGCCAGCAGCAAAGGAGGGTTGGATGAGCAGTTCTTC. Translated: CASSKGGLDEQFF.